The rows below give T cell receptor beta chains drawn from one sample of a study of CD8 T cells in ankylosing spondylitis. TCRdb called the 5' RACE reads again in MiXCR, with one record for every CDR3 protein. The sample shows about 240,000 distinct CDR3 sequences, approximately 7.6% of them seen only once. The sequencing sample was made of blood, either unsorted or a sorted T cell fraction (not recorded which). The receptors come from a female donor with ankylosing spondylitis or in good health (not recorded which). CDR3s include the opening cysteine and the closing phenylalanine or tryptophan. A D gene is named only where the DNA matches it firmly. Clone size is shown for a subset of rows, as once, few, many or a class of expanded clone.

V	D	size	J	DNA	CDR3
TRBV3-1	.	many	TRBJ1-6	TGTGCCAGCAGCCAAGTGGTCCCAGCGTCCACGAATTCACCCCTCCACTTT	CASSQVVPASTNSPLHF
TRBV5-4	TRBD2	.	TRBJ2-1	TGTGCCAGCAGCTTGACTAGCGGGGCCAATGAGCAGTTCTTC	CASSLTSGANEQFF
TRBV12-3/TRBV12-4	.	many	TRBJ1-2	TGTGCCAGCAGTTTGGAGGGGATGAATGGCTACACCTTC	CASSLEGMNGYTF
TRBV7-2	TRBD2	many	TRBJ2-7	TGTGCCAGCAGCCTCGGGGTAGCGGGATCCGAGCAGTACTTC	CASSLGVAGSEQYF
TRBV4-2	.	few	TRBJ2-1	TGTGCCAGCAGCCAAGTCTTGGGTAATGAGCAGTTCTTC	CASSQVLGNEQFF
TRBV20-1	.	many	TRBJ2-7	TGCAGTGCCGAGGGTCCGGTGGGCTACGAGCAGTACTTC	CSAEGPVGYEQYF
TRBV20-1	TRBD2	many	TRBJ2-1	TGCAGTGCTCGACTAGCGGGAGGGGTCTACAATGAGCAGTTCTTC	CSARLAGGVYNEQFF
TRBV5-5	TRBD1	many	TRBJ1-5	TGTGCCAGCAGCCAGGGGGGGAATCAGCCCCAGCATTTT	CASSQGGNQPQHF
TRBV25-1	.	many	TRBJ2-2	TGTGCCAGCAGTGCCCAGGGGTTTGGGGAGCTGTTTTTT	CASSAQGFGELFF
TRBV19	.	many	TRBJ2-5	TGTGCCAGTAGCCCTTCCTGGCTAGGGCATCAAGAGACCCAGTACTTC	CASSPSWLGHQETQYF
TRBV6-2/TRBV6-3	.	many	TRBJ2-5	TGTGCCAGCAGTTACTCTGCCGTAGAGACCCAGTACTTC	CASSYSAVETQYF
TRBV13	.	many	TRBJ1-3	TGTGCCAGCAGCCCGCTGAGGACAGAGAGAAACACCATATATTTT	CASSPLRTERNTIYF